The 26 T cell receptor beta chains listed next were all sequenced from one sample in a study of blood T cell repertoires in COVID-19. This table comes from immunoSEQ multiplex PCR, and its TCRdb copy is limited to in-frame clones, with some not included. The sample has roughly 170,000 clones, roughly 90% seen once. What was sequenced was peripheral blood. The receptors come from a man aged 70 or older with active or convalescent COVID-19.

V is TRBV27 and J is TRBJ2-7, with D possibly matching TRBD1 (6 bases). Trimming took 4 bases from V and 5 from J, leaving 15 bases between them. The CDR3 extends over 14 amino acids. Germline-derived CDR1 and CDR2 are MNHEY and SMNVEV (reference sequence). CDR3 DNA: TGTGCCAGCAGTTGGAACAGGGAGTTCCACGAGCAGTACTTC. It encodes CASSWNREFHEQYF.

J is TRBJ2-5 and V is TRBV7-2; 11 bases agree with TRBD2. The V gene's germline CDR1 is SGHTA and CDR2 FQGNSA. The CDR3 totals 16 residues. V was pared by 5 bases and J by 9 bases, with 14 bases of the junction left unmatched. The chain's CDR3 is CASSMTSGTLRTPQYF. In nucleotides, the CDR3 is TGTGCCAGCAGCATGACTAGCGGGACCCTGCGTACGCCCCAGTACTTC.

The V and J genes are TRBV28 and TRBJ1-1; D is perhaps TRBD1 (5 bases). V lost 5 bases to trimming and J lost 7 bases, with 23 bases between them. The CDR3 is 16 residues long. Germline V gives CDR1 MDHEN, CDR2 SYDVKM. This CDR3 is CASSVQGLGTYNEAFF. The CDR3 DNA is TGTGCCAGCAGTGTTCAGGGTTTGGGCACTTACAATGAAGCTTTCTTT.

This chain uses TRBV5-1 with TRBJ1-2, with 11 bases matching TRBD1. Germline lookup yields CDR1 SGHRS and CDR2 YFSETQ. J gave up 0 bases and V 6 bases, and 4 bases lay outside the gene matches. The CDR3 is 15 amino acids. The CDR3 DNA follows: TGCGCCAGCACCTGGACAGGGGGCGCTAACTATGGCTACACCTTC. It is translated as CASTWTGGANYGYTF.

This chain's CDR3 is CAWSVRRTGGAFF. The CDR3 DNA reads TGTGCCTGGAGTGTACGTCGGACAGGGGGCGCTTTCTTT. V and J are TRBV30 and TRBJ1-1; 11 nucleotides align to TRBD1. There are 13 residues in the CDR3. Germline CDR1 is GTSNPN and CDR2 is SVGIG (reference sequence). Losses at the gene ends were 0 bases for V and 11 bases for J; bases not matched to a gene: 5.

The V call is TRBV6-2 or TRBV6-3, the J call TRBJ1-5, with D tentatively TRBD1 (5 bases). This CDR3 region has 17 residues. Trimming shortened V by 1 base and J by 0 bases, and 13 bases separated the two germline ends. Germline lookup yields CDR1 MNHEY and CDR2 SVGEGT. The DNA for the CDR3 is TGTGCCAGCAGTTACTTGCTGGGACTTTATAGCAATCAGCCCCAGCATTTT. The encoded protein is CASSYLLGLYSNQPQHF.

The V gene is TRBV5-1, the J gene TRBJ2-7; 11 positions match TRBD1. The CDR3 sequence is 14 residues long. The V gene end was trimmed by 5 bases and the J gene end by 2 bases; junction bases not matched to a gene: 3. Germline CDR1 reads SGHRS; CDR2 reads YFSETQ. The CDR3 protein is CASSQDRGPYEQYF. The CDR3 DNA is TGCGCCAGCAGTCAGGACAGGGGGCCCTACGAGCAGTACTTC.

The genes are TRBV18 and TRBJ1-6, with 7 bases lining up with TRBD1. CDR1 is KGHSH, CDR2 LQKENI, per germline. The CDR3 is 15 residues long. V gave up 5 bases and J gave up 7 bases; unmatched junction bases: 8. In DNA, the CDR3 is TGTGCCAGCTCATTGGCGACAGGGACAAATTCACCCCTCCACTTT. It yields the protein CASSLATGTNSPLHF. The full variable domain, in which reference TRBV18 and TRBJ1-6 provide the parts outside the CDR3, is NAGVMQNPRHLVRRRGQEARLRCSPMKGHSHVYWYRQLPEEGLKFMVYLQKENIIDESGMPKERFSAEFPKEGPSILRIQQVVRGDSAAYFCASSLATGTNSPLHFGNGTRLTVT.

This chain joins TRBV9 and TRBJ2-3, with TRBD2 matching 13 bases. Trimming cost V 2 bases and J 6 bases; bases outside gene matches: 6. This CDR3 has 16 amino acids. The germline gives CDR1 SGDLS, CDR2 YYNGEE. CDR3 in amino acids: CASSVTSGRVEDTQYF. CDR3 nucleotide sequence: TGTGCCAGCAGCGTCACTAGCGGGAGGGTGGAGGATACGCAGTATTTT.

V usage is TRBV5-1 and J usage is TRBJ1-5, with D possibly TRBD1 on 5 matching bases. Trimming took off 0 bases at V and 3 bases at J, with 13 bases between the two ends. The CDR3 is made up of 16 amino acids. Per germline, CDR1 SGHRS and CDR2 YFSETQ. The CDR3 reads CASSLGDSGNNQPQHF. The CDR3 coding sequence is TGCGCCAGCAGCTTGGGAGATTCAGGGAACAATCAGCCCCAGCATTTT. Full variable domain (remainder filled in from reference TRBV5-1 and TRBJ1-5): KAGVTQTPRYLIKTRGQQVTLSCSPISGHRSVSWYQQTPGQGLQFLFEYFSETQRNKGNFPGRFSGRQFSNSRSEMNVSTLELGDSALYLCASSLGDSGNNQPQHFGDGTRLSIL.

The chain links TRBV5-1 to TRBJ2-3; 14 bases agree with TRBD2. V gave up 3 bases and J gave up 5 bases; unmatched junction bases: 2. Looked up from germline, CDR1 is SGHRS and CDR2 is YFSETQ. This CDR3 region has 15 residues. CDR3 nucleotide sequence: TGCGCCAGCAGCTCGGGACTAGCGGGAGTAGATACGCAGTATTTT. This translates into CASSSGLAGVDTQYF.

The chain links TRBV18 to TRBJ1-2; 9 bases are a match to TRBD1. The ends lost 6 bases at V and 2 bases at J; junction bases unmatched: 10. Germline loops: CDR1 KGHSH, CDR2 LQKENI. This CDR3 is 16 amino acids long. In nucleotides, the CDR3 is TGTGCCAGCTCTCAGATGACAGGGGGAAGCAACTATGGCTACACCTTC. It is translated as CASSQMTGGSNYGYTF.

This clone was found a few times. The chain employs TRBV7-3 and TRBJ2-5; the match to TRBD1 covers 8 bases. Trimming took 5 bases from V and 5 from J; bases not matched to a gene: 13. The CDR3 has 16 residues. The germline CDR1 and CDR2 sequences are SGHTA and FQGTGA. The CDR3 DNA sequence: TGTGCCAGCAGCCCAACCCCCCAGGGGGCGGGGGAGACCCAGTACTTC. It translates to CASSPTPQGAGETQYF.

The J gene is TRBJ1-2, the V gene TRBV14; TRBD1 aligns across 8 bases. CDR3 length equals 15 residues. Germline V lookup: CDR1 SGHDN, CDR2 FVKESK. The ends lost 3 bases at V and 4 bases at J; junction bases unmatched: 7. This chain's CDR3 is CASSQARGHRYGYTF. As DNA, the CDR3 is TGTGCCAGCAGCCAGGCCAGGGGGCATCGCTATGGCTACACCTTC.

V is TRBV5-1 and J is TRBJ2-6; 9 bases are shared with TRBD1. CDR3 size: 16 residues. CDR1 is SGHRS and CDR2 is YFSETQ in the germline V gene. V lost 3 bases and J lost 2; bases outside the gene matches: 3. CDR3 nucleotide sequence: TGCGCCAGCAGCTCCCGGGACAGGGCTGGGGCCAACGTCCTGACTTTC. Translation gives CASSSRDRAGANVLTF.

The V and J genes are TRBV18 and TRBJ1-1; D not resolved. The CDR3 totals 13 residues. CDR1 and CDR2 from the germline V gene are KGHSH and LQKENI. The V and J ends lost 3 bases and 1 base respectively, with 6 bases between them. This CDR3 is CASSPNTNTEAFF. As DNA, the CDR3 is TGTGCCAGCTCACCCAACACGAACACTGAAGCTTTCTTT.

This clone showed up just a few times. This chain uses TRBV29-1 with TRBJ1-2; 7 nucleotides agree with TRBD1. CDR1 and CDR2 (germline): SQVTM, ANQGSEA. CDR3 length: 10 amino acids. V dropped 6 bases and J dropped 8; count of bases not matched to a gene: 3. This CDR3 is CSVDRLGYTF. The DNA of the CDR3 is TGCAGCGTGGACAGGTTGGGCTACACCTTC.

The CDR3 is CASSFDRQETQYF. In nucleotides, the CDR3 is TGTGCCAGCAGCTTCGACAGGCAAGAGACCCAGTACTTC. The chain employs TRBV7-2 and TRBJ2-5, with a weak D call TRBD1 (6 bases). Germline V gene sequence: CDR1 SGHTA, CDR2 FQGNSA. CDR3 length: 13 amino acids. Trimming took off 3 bases at V and 2 bases at J, with 7 bases between the two ends.

The chain is built from TRBV5-1 and TRBJ1-1; 10 positions match TRBD1. J was trimmed by 6 bases and V by 6 bases; bases with no gene match: 5. The CDR3 totals 13 residues. Germline lookup yields CDR1 SGHRS and CDR2 YFSETQ. The CDR3 sequence is CASTSDRGAEAFF. DNA for the CDR3: TGCGCCAGCACCTCGGACAGGGGGGCTGAAGCTTTCTTT.

The J gene is TRBJ2-5, the V gene TRBV18; D possibly corresponds to TRBD2 (6 bases). Trimming took 1 base from V and 5 from J, leaving 11 bases between them. This CDR3 region has 14 residues. Germline V gives CDR1 KGHSH, CDR2 LQKENI. The CDR3 DNA follows: TGTGCCAGCTCACCACGGCTAGCGACGGAGACCCAGTACTTC. Translating it yields CASSPRLATETQYF.

The rearrangement links TRBV9 to TRBJ2-7; 7 bases line up with TRBD1. The CDR3 totals 14 residues. Germline V gene sequence: CDR1 SGDLS, CDR2 YYNGEE. Trimming took 2 bases from V and 7 from J; bases not matched to a gene: 9. CDR3 sequence: CASSVGQRTGEQYF. The CDR3 bases are TGTGCCAGCAGCGTGGGACAGAGGACGGGGGAGCAGTACTTC.

This clone has more than one count but fewer than ten. This chain connects TRBV6-5 to TRBJ1-5, with 10 bases matching TRBD1. The CDR3 runs 14 residues. CDR1 is MNHEY and CDR2 is SVGAGI in the germline V gene. V trimming: 10 bases; J trimming: 4 bases; junction bases outside the gene matches: 7. The CDR3 DNA sequence: TGTGCCACACGACAGGGGGCTAGAAATCAGCCCCAGCATTTT. Amino acids: CATRQGARNQPQHF.

V gene TRBV7-2 combines with J gene TRBJ2-7; 8 positions match TRBD1. V was pared by 3 bases and J by 6 bases, with 7 bases of the junction left unmatched. CDR3 size: 14 residues. Germline CDR1 SGHTA, CDR2 FQGNSA. As DNA, the CDR3 is TGTGCCAGCAGCTTTGGACAGGGATCCCTCGAGCAGTACTTC. It specifies CASSFGQGSLEQYF.

The chain combines TRBV4-1 with TRBJ2-7; 12 bases fit TRBD2. There are 17 residues in the CDR3. The V gene end was trimmed by 1 base and the J gene end by 1 base; junction bases not matched to a gene: 5. Germline V CDR1 and CDR2: MGHRA, YSYEKL. CDR3 amino acids: CASSQGLAGAQSYEQYF. The DNA for the CDR3 is TGCGCCAGCAGCCAAGGACTAGCGGGAGCACAGTCCTACGAGCAGTACTTC.

The gene calls are TRBV28 and TRBJ1-1, with D unresolved. The CDR3 loop spans 15 amino acids. Between the trimmed V and J ends, which lost 2 bases and 8 bases, there was a span of 18 bases. Germline V gene lookup returns CDR1 MDHEN and CDR2 SYDVKM. The CDR3 nucleotides are TGTGCCAGCAGTTTAAGTGCAGGCGGGATGGTGGAAGCTTTCTTT. It translates to CASSLSAGGMVEAFF.

This clone was seen more than once but under ten times. The V and J genes are TRBV7-2 and TRBJ1-1; D remains ambiguous. Between the trimmed V and J ends, which lost 3 bases and 4 bases, there was a span of 12 bases. CDR1 is SGHTA and CDR2 is FQGNSA in the germline V gene. The CDR3 runs to 14 residues. This CDR3 is CASSFPGGGTEAFF. In nucleotides, the CDR3 is TGTGCCAGCAGCTTCCCAGGCGGAGGCACTGAAGCTTTCTTT.